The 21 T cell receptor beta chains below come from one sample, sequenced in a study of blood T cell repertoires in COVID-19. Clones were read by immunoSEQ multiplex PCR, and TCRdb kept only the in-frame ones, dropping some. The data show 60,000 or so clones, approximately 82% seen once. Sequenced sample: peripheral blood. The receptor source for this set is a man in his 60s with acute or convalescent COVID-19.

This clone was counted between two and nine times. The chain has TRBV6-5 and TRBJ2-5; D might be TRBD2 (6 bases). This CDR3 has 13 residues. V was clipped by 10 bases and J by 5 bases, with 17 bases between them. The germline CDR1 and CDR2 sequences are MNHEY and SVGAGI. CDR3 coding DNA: TGTGCCAACGCACCGACTAGTCGGGAGACCCAGTACTTC. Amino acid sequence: CANAPTSRETQYF.

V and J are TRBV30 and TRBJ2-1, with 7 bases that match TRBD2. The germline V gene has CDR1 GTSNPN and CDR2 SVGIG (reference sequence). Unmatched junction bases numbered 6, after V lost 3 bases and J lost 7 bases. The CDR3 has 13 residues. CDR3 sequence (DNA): TGTGCCTGGAGGAGGGGAGGGTCAAATGAGCAGTTCTTC. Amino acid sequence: CAWRRGGSNEQFF.

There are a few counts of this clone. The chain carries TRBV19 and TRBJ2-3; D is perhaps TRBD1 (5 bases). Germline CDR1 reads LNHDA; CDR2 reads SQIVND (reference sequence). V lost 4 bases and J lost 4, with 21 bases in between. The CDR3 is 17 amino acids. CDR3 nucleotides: TGTGCCAGTAGTACGGAACGGGTAGGCAGGGTGGCAGATACGCAGTATTTT. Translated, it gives CASSTERVGRVADTQYF.

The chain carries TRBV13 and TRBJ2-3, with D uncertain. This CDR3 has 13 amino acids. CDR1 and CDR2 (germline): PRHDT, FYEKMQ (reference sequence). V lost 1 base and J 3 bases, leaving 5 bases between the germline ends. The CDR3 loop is CASSLARTDTQYF. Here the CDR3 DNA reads TGTGCCAGCAGCTTAGCTAGGACAGATACGCAGTATTTT.

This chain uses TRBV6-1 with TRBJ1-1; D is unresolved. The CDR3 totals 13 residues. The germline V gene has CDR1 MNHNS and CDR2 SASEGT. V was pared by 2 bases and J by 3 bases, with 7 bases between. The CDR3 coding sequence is TGTGCCAGCAGTGAACCGCCAGACACTGAAGCTTTCTTT. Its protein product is CASSEPPDTEAFF.

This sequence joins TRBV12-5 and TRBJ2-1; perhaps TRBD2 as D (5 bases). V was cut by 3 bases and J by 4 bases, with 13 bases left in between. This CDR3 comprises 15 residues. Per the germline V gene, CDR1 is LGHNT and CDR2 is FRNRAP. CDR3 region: CASGFRRGGYNEQFF. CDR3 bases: TGTGCTAGTGGTTTCCGCCGGGGTGGGTACAATGAGCAGTTCTTC.

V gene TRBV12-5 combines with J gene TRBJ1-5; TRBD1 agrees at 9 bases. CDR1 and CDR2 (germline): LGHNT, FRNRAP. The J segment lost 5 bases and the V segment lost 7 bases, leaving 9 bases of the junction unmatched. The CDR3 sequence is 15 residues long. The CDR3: CASATGTGLYQPQHF. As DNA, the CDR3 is TGTGCTAGTGCCACCGGGACAGGGCTTTATCAGCCCCAGCATTTT.

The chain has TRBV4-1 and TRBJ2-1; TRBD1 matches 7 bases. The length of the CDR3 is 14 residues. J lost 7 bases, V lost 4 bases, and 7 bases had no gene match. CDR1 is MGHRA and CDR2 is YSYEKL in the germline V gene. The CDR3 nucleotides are TGCGCCAGCAGCCCGGCTGCAGGGGGAAATGAGCAGTTCTTC. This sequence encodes CASSPAAGGNEQFF.

The CDR3: CASSLGQRNYEQYF. Here the CDR3 DNA reads TGTGCCAGCAGCTTGGGACAAAGGAACTACGAGCAGTACTTC. The gene calls are TRBV7-8 and TRBJ2-7; D is perhaps TRBD1 (6 bases). Between the trimmed V and J ends, which lost 3 bases and 3 bases, there was a span of 12 bases. The CDR3 is 14 amino acids. Germline V gene lookup returns CDR1 SGHVS and CDR2 FQNEAQ. The full variable domain, its missing parts supplied by reference TRBV7-8 and TRBJ2-7, is GAGVSQSPRYKVAKRGQDVALRCDPISGHVSLFWYQQALGQGPEFLTYFQNEAQLDKSGLPSDRFFAERPEGSVSTLKIQRTQQEDSAVYLCASSLGQRNYEQYFGPGTRLTVT.

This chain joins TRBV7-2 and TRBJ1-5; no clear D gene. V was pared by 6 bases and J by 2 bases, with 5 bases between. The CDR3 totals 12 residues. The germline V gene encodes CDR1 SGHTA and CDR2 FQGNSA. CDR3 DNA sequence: TGTGCCAGCAGGGAGGGCAATCAGCCCCAGCATTTT. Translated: CASREGNQPQHF. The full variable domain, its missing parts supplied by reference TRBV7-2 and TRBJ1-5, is GAGVSQSPSNKVTEKGKDVELRCDPISGHTALYWYRQSLGQGLEFLIYFQGNSAPDKSGLPSDRFSAERTGGSVSTLTIQRTQQEDSAVYLCASREGNQPQHFGDGTRLSIL.

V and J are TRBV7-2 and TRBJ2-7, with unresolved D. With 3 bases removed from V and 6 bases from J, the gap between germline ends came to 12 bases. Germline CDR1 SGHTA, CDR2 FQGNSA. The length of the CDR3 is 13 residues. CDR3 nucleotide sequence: TGTGCCAGCAGCTTTCTTGAATCGGGCGAGCAGTACTTC. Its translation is CASSFLESGEQYF. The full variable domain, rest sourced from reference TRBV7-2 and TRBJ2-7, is GAGVSQSPSNKVTEKGKDVELRCDPISGHTALYWYRQSLGQGLEFLIYFQGNSAPDKSGLPSDRFSAERTGGSVSTLTIQRTQQEDSAVYLCASSFLESGEQYFGPGTRLTVT.

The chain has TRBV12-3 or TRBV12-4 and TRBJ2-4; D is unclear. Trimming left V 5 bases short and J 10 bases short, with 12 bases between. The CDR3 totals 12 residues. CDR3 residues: CASSPHDSIQYF. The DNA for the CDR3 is TGTGCCAGCAGTCCTCACGACTCAATTCAGTACTTC.

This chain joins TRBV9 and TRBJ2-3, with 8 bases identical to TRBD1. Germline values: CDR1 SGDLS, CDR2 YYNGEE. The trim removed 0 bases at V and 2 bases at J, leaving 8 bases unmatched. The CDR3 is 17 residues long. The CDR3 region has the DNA TGTGCCAGCAGCGTAGCTACCGACAGGGGCGCCACAGATACGCAGTATTTT. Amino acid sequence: CASSVATDRGATDTQYF.

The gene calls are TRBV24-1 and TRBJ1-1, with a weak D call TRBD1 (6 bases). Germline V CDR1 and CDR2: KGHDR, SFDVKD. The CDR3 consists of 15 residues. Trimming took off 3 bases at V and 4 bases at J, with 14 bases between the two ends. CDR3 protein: CATSDPTGTGTEAFF. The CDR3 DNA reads TGTGCCACCAGTGATCCGACAGGAACCGGCACTGAAGCTTTCTTT.

The DNA of the CDR3 is TGTGCCAGCAGTCGGACAGGGGGTATGAACTATGGCTACACCTTC. The encoded protein is CASSRTGGMNYGYTF. The chain couples TRBV6-6 to TRBJ1-2, with 10 nucleotides matching TRBD1. The ends lost 5 bases at V and 2 bases at J; junction bases unmatched: 5. The CDR3 has 15 residues. Looked up from germline, CDR1 is MNHNY and CDR2 is SVGAGI (reference sequence).

The CDR3 here is CASSEAGGTYNEQFF. CDR3 coding DNA: TGCGCCAGCAGCGAGGCGGGGGGTACCTACAATGAGCAGTTCTTC. The chain joins TRBV5-1 to TRBJ2-1; 8 nucleotides align to TRBD2. V shed 4 bases, J shed 2 bases, and the junction held 5 bases outside the gene matches. Germline CDR1 reads SGHRS; CDR2 reads YFSETQ. The CDR3 has 15 amino acids.

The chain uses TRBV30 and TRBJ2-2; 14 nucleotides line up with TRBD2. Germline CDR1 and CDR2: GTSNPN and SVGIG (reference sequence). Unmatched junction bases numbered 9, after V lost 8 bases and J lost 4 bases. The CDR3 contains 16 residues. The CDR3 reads CAGRLAGGPVTGELFF. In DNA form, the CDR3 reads TGTGCCGGCCGACTAGCGGGGGGGCCTGTCACCGGGGAGCTGTTTTTT.

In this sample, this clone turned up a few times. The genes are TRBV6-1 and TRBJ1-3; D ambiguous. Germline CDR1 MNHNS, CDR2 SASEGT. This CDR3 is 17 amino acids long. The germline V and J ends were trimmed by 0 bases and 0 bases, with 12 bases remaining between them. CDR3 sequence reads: CASSEARAAFSGNTIYF. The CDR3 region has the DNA TGTGCCAGCAGTGAAGCGAGGGCAGCTTTCTCTGGAAACACCATATATTTT.

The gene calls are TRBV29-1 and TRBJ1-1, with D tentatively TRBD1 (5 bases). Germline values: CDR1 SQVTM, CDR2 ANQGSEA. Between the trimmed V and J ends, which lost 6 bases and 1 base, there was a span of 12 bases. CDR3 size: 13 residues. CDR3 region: CSVVIQGNTEAFF. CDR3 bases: TGCAGCGTCGTGATTCAGGGGAACACTGAAGCTTTCTTT.

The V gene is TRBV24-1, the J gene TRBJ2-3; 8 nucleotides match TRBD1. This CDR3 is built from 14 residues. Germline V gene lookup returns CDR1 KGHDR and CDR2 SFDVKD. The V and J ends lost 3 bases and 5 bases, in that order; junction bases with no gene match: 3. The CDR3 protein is CATSDPTGGDTQYF. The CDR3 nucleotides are TGTGCCACCAGTGATCCTACAGGGGGAGATACGCAGTATTTT.

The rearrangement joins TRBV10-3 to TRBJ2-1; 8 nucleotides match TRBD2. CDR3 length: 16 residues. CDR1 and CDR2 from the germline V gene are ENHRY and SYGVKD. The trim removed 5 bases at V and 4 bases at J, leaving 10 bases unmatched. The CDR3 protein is CAISPVGAGGYNEQFF. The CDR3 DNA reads TGTGCCATCAGTCCAGTGGGGGCGGGGGGATACAATGAGCAGTTCTTC.